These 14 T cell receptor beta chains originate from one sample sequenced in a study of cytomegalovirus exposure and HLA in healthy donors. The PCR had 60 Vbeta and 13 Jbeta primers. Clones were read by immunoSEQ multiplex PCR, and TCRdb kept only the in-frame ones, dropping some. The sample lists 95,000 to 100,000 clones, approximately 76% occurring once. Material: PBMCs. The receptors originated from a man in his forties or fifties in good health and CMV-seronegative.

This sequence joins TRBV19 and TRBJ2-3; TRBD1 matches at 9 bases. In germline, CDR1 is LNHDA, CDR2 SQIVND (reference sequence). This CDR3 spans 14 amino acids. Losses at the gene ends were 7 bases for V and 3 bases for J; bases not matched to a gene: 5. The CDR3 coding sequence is TGTGCCAGTAAGCGGACAGGGGAAACAGATACGCAGTATTTT. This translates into CASKRTGETDTQYF.

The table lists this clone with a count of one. The CDR3: CASSPQTGGNYGYTF. DNA of the CDR3: TGTGCCAGCAGTCCACAGACAGGGGGCAACTATGGCTACACCTTC. The chain combines TRBV28 with TRBJ1-2; TRBD1 matches at 10 bases. CDR3 length: 15 amino acids. Germline V lookup: CDR1 MDHEN, CDR2 SYDVKM. J gave up 2 bases and V 5 bases, and 5 bases lay outside the gene matches.

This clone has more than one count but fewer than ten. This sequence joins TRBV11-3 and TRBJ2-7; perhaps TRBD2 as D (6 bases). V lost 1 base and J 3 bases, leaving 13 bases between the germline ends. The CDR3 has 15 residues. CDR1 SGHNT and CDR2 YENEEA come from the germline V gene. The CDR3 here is CASSLGGGNHYEQYF. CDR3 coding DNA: TGTGCCAGCAGCTTAGGTGGCGGGAACCACTACGAGCAGTACTTC.

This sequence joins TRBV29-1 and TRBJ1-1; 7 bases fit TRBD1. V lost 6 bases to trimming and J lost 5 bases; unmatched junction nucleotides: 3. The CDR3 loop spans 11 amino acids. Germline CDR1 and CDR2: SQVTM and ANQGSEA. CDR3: CSVTTGTEAFF. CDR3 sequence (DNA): TGCAGCGTCACGACAGGGACTGAAGCTTTCTTT. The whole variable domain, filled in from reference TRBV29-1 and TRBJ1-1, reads SAVISQKPSRDICQRGTSLTIQCQVDSQVTMMFWYRQQPGQSLTLIATANQGSEATYESGFVIDKFPISRPNLTFSTLTVSNMSPEDSSIYLCSVTTGTEAFFGQGTRLTVV.

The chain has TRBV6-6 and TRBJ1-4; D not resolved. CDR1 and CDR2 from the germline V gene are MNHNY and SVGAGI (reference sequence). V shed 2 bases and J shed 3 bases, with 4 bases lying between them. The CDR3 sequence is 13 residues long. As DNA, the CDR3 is TGTGCCAGCAGTTACCAATCTAATGAAAAACTGTTTTTT. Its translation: CASSYQSNEKLFF.

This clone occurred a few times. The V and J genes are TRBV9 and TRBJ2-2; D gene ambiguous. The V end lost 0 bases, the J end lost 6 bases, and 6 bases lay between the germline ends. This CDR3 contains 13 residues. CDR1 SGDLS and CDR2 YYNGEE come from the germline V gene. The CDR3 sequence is CASSVEAPGELFF. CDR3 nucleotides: TGTGCCAGCAGCGTAGAAGCCCCCGGGGAGCTGTTTTTT.

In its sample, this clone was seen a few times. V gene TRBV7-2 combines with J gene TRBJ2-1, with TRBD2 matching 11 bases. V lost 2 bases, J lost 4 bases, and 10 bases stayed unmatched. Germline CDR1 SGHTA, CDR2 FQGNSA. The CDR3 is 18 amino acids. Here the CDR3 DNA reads TGTGCCAGCAGCTTATCACCTAGCGGGAGGACATCTTACAATGAGCAGTTCTTC. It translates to CASSLSPSGRTSYNEQFF.

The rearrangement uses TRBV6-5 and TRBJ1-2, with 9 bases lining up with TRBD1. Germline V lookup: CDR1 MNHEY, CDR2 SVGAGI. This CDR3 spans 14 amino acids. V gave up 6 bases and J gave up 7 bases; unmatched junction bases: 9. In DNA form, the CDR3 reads TGTGCCAGCAGCCTAAAACAGGGGGCTGGTGGCTACACCTTC. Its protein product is CASSLKQGAGGYTF.

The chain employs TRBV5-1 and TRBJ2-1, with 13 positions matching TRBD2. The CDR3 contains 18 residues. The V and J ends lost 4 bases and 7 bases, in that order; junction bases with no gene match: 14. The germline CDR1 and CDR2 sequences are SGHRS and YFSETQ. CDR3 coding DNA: TGCGCCAGCAGCGCCCTCTTCCGGACTAGCGGGAGTTGGAATGAGCAGTTCTTC. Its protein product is CASSALFRTSGSWNEQFF.

The CDR3 nucleotides read TGCGCCAGCAGCCGAACCGTCAGGGATCAGCCCCAGCATTTT. Translating gives CASSRTVRDQPQHF. V is TRBV4-3 and J is TRBJ1-5, with D possibly being TRBD1 (5 bases). The CDR3 is made up of 14 amino acids. V lost 4 bases and J lost 5, with 12 bases in between. The germline CDR1 and CDR2 sequences are LGHNA and YSLEER.

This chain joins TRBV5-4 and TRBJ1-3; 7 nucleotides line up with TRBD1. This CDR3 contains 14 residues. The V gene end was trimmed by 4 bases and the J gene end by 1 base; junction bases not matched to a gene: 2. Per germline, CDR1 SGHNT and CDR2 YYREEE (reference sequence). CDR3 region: CASSGTASGNTIYF. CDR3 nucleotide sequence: TGTGCCAGCAGCGGGACAGCGTCTGGAAACACCATATATTTT.

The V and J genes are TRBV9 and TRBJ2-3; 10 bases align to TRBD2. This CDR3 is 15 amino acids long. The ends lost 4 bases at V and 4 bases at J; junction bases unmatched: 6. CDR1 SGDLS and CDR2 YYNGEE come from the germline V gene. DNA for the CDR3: TGTGCCAGCAGCTCCCGACTAGCGGGCTCAGATACGCAGTATTTT. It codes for CASSSRLAGSDTQYF. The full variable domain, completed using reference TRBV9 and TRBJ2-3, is DSGVTQTPKHLITATGQRVTLRCSPRSGDLSVYWYQQSLDQGLQFLIQYYNGEERAKGNILERFSAQQFPDLHSELNLSSLELGDSALYFCASSSRLAGSDTQYFGPGTRLTVL.

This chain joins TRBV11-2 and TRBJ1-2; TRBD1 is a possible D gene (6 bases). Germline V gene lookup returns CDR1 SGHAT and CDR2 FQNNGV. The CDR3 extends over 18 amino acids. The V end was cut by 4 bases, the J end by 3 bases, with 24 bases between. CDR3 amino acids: CASSSGKDPGAAYYGYTF. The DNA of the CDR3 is TGTGCCAGCAGCTCCGGTAAGGATCCAGGGGCTGCCTACTATGGCTACACCTTC.

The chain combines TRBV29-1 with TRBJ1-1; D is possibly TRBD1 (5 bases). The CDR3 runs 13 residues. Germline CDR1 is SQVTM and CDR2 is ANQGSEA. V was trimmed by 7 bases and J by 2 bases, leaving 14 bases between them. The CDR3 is CSAERQRNTEAFF. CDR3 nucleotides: TGCAGCGCCGAGCGACAGAGAAACACTGAAGCTTTCTTT.